This T cell receptor beta chain was captured by sequencing in a study of patients and donors after allogeneic stem cell transplantation. In germline, CDR1 is SEHNR, CDR2 FQNEAQ (reference sequence). The CDR3 is made up of 12 amino acids. V was cut by 5 bases and J by 5 bases, with 9 bases left in between. TCRdb re-called the RT-PCR reads with MiXCR, one entry per CDR3 protein. The sample gives about 150,000 distinct CDR3 sequences, about a third of which show up once; roughly 52% is in the top ten. The TCR originated in a human donor who was either an allogeneic HSCT recipient or a stem cell or donor lymphocyte infusion donor (not recorded which). It is not recorded whose cells these are; they may come from a transplant donor. The sample comprised blood, either unsorted or a sorted T cell fraction (not recorded which). The chain uses TRBV7-9 and TRBJ2-5; D remains ambiguous. The CDR3 reads CASSNVWETQYF. The CDR3 nucleotides are TGTGCCAGCAGCAACGTTTGGGAGACCCAGTACTTC.